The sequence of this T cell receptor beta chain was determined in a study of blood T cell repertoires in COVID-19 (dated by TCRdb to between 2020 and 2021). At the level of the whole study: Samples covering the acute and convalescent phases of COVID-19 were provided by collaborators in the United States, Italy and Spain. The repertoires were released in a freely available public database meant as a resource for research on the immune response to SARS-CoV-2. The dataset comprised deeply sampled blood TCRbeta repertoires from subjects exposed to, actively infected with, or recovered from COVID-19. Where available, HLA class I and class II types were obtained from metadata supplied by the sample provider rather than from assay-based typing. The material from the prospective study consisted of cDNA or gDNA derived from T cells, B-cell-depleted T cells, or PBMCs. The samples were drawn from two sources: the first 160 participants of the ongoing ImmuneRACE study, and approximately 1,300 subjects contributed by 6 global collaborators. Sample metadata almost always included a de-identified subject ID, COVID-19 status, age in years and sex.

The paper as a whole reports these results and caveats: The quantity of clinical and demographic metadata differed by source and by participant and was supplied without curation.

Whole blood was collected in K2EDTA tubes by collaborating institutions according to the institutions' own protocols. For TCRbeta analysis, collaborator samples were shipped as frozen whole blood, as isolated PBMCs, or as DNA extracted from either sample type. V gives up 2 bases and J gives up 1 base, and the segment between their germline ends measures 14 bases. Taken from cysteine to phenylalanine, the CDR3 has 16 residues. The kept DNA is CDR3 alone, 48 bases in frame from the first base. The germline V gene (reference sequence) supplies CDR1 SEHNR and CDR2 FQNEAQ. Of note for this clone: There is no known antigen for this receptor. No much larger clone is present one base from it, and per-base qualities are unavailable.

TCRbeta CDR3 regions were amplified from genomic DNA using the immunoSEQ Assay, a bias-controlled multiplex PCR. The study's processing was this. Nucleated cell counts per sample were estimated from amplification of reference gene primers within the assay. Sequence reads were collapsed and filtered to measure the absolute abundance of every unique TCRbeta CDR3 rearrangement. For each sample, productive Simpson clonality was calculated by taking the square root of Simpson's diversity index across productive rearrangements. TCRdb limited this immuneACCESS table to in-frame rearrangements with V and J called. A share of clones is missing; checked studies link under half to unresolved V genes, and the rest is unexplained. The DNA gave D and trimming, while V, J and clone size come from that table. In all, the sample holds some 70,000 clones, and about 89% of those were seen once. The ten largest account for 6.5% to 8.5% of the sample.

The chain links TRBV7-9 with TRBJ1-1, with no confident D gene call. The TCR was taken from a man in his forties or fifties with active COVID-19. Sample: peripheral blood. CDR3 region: CASSLSPGLTNTEAFF. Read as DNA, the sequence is TGTGCCAGCAGCTTAAGCCCAGGACTCACGAACACTGAAGCTTTCTTT.